This TCR beta chain was identified during a study of T cell responses to AZD1222 COVID-19 vaccine. Study results and caveats: Repertoire sampling was restricted to post-peak T cell response timepoints. Two doses of AZD1222 preceded a rise in Spike-specific TCR breadth and depth. Reports indicate that nearly half of spike-specific TCRs are directed at unmutated variant regions.

Details on this clone: The target antigen is unknown.

Analyses pooled second doses at about 4 or about 12 weeks. TCRdb's copy holds only in-frame clones and misses some; the assay was immunoSEQ multiplex PCR. This table holds over 75,000 clones, 80% to 90% found once. The CDR3 is made up of 12 amino acids. V lost 4 bases and J lost 2, with 3 bases in between. Germline V lookup: CDR1 SNHLY, CDR2 FYNNEI. V gene TRBV2 combines with J gene TRBJ1-5; D is undetermined. Material: peripheral blood, obtained 28 days after the second AZD1222 dose. This receptor was taken from an adult who received the AZD1222 COVID-19 vaccine. CDR3 loop: CASSGGNQPQHF. CDR3 bases: TGTGCCAGCAGTGGGGGCAATCAGCCCCAGCATTTT.